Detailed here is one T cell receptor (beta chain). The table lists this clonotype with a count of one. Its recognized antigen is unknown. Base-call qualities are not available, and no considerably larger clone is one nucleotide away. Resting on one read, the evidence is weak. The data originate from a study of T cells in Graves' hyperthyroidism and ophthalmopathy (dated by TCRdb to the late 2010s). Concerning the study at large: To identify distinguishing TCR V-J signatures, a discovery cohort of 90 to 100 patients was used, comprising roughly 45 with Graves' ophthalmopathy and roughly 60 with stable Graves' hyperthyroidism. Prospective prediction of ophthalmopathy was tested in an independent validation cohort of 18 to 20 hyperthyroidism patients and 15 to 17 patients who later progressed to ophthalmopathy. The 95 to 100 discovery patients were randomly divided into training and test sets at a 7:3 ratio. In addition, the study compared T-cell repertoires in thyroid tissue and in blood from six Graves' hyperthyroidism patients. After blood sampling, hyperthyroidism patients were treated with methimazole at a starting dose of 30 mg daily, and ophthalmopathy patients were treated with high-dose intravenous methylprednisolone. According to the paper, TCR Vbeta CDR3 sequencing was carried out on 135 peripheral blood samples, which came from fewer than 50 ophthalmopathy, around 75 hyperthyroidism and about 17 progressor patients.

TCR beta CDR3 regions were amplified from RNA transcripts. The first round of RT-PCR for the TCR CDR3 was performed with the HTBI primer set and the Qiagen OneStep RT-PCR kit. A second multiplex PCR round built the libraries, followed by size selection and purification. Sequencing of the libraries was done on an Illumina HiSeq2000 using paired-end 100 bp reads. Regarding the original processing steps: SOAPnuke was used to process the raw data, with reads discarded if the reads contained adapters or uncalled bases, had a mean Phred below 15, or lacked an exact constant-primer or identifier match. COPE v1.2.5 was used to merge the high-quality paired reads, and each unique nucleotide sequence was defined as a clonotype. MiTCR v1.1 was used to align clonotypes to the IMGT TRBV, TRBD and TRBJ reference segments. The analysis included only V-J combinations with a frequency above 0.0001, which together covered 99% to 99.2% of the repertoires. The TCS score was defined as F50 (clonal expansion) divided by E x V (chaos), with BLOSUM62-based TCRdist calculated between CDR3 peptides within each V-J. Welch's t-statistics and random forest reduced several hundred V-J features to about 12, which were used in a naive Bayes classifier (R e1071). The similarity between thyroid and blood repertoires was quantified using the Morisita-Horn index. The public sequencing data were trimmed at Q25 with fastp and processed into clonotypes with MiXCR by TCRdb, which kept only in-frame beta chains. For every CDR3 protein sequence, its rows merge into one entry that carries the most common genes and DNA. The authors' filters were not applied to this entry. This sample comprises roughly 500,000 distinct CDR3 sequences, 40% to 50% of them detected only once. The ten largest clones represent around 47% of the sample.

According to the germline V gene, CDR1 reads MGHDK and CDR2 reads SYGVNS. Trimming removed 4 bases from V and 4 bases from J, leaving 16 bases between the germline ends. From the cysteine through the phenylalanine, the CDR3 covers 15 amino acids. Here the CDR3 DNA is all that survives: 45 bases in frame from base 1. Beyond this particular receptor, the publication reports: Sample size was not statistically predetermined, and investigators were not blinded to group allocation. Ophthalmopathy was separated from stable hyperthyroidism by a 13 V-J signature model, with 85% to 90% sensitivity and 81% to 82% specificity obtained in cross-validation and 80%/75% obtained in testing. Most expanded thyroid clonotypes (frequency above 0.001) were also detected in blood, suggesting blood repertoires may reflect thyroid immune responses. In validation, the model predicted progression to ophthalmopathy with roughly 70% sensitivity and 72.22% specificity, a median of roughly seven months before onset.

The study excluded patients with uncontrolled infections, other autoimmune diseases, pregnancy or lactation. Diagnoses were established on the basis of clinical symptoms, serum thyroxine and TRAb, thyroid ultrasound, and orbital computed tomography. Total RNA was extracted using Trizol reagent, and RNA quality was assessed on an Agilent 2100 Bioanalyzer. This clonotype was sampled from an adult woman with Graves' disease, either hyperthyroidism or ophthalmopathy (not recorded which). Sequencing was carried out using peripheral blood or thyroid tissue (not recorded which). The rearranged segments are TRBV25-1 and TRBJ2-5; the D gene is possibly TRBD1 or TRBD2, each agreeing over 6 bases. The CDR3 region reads CASSARGVPGETQYF. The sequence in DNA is TGTGCCAGCAGTGCTAGGGGGGTCCCGGGAGAGACCCAGTACTTC.